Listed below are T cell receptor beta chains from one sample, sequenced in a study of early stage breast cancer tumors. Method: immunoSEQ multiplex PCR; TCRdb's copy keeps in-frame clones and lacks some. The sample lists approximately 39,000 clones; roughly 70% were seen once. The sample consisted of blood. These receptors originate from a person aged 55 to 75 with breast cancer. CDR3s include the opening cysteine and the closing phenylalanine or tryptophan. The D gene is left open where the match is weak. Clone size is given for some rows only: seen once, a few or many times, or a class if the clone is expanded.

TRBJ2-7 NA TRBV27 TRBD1 CASSSRTGLNSYEQYF TGTGCCAGCAGTTCTCGGACAGGGCTAAACTCCTACGAGCAGTACTTC
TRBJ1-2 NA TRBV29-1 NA CSVADSYYGYTF TGCAGCGTTGCGGACTCTTACTATGGCTACACCTTC
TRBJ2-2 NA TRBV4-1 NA CASSPGGLNTGELFF TGCGCCAGCAGCCCCGGGGGGCTAAACACCGGGGAGCTGTTTTTT
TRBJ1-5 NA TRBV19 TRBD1 CASSTLDRGNQPQHF TGTGCCAGTAGTACCTTGGACAGGGGCAATCAGCCCCAGCATTTT
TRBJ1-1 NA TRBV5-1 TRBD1 CASSETDRAPRAFF TGCGCCAGCAGCGAGACCGACAGGGCCCCTAGAGCTTTCTTT
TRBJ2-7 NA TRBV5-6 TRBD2 CASSWVGGAYEQYF TGTGCCAGCAGCTGGGTCGGGGGGGCCTACGAGCAGTACTTC
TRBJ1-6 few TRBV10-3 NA CAISESGQLNSPLHF TGTGCCATCAGTGAGTCGGGGCAGTTGAATTCACCCCTCCACTTT
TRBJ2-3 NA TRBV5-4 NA CASSLPLSADTQYF TGTGCCAGCAGCTTACCACTATCAGCAGATACGCAGTATTTT
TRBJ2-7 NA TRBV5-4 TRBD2 CASSLGSGSYEQYF TGTGCCAGCAGCTTGGGGAGCGGGAGCTACGAGCAGTACTTC
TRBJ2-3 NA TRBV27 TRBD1 CASSLEQGATDTQYF TGTGCCAGCAGTTTAGAACAGGGGGCCACAGATACGCAGTATTTT
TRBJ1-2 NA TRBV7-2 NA CASSPVGSGGRADGYTF TGTGCCAGCAGCCCAGTTGGTTCGGGGGGGCGAGCTGACGGCTACACCTTC
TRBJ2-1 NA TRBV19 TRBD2 CASSKRLAGQQFF TGTGCCAGTAGCAAAAGACTAGCGGGACAGCAGTTCTTC
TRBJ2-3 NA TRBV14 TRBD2 CASSQGGGLSRTDTQYF TGTGCCAGCAGCCAAGGGGGGGGACTTAGCCGCACAGATACGCAGTATTTT
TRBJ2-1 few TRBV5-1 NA CASRDRGLAYNEQFF TGCGCCAGCAGGGACCGGGGACTGGCCTACAATGAGCAGTTCTTC
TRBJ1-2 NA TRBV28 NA CASSQGPYGYTF TGTGCCAGCAGTCAGGGTCCTTATGGCTACACCTTC
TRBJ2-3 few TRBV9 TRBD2 CASSVGLAGGRRTDTQYF TGTGCCAGCAGCGTGGGACTAGCGGGAGGGCGTCGCACAGATACGCAGTATTTT
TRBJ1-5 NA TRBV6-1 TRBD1 CASSDGGGNHQPQHF TGTGCCAGCAGTGACGGAGGGGGCAACCATCAGCCCCAGCATTTT
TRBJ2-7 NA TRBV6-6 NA CASEGKSHEQYF TGTGCCAGCGAGGGTAAGAGCCACGAGCAGTACTTC
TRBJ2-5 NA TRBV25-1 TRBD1 CASSLQGAGETQYF TGTGCCAGCAGCCTCCAGGGGGCGGGAGAGACCCAGTACTTC
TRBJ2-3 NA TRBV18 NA CASSPRDTDTQYF TGTGCCAGCTCACCGCGGGATACAGATACGCAGTATTTT
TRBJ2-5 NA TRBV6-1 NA CASSEAWETQYF TGTGCCAGCAGTGAAGCATGGGAGACCCAGTACTTC
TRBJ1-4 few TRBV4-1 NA CASSQTATNEKLFF TGCGCCAGCAGCCAGACAGCAACTAATGAAAAACTGTTTTTT
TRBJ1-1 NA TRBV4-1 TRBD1 CASSQNDRGREAFF TGCGCCAGCAGCCAGAATGACAGGGGACGGGAAGCTTTCTTT
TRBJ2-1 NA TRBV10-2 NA CASCEFHANEQFF TGCGCCAGCTGCGAGTTCCACGCCAATGAGCAGTTCTTC
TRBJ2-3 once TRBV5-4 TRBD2 CASSFTTWTSGRGDTQYF TGTGCCAGCAGCTTCACAACCTGGACTAGCGGGAGAGGGGATACGCAGTATTTT
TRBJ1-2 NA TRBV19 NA CASNTGLARGYGYTF TGTGCCAGCAATACAGGGCTCGCGAGGGGATATGGCTACACCTTC
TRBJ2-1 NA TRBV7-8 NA CASSPPGVYNEQFF TGTGCCAGCAGCCCCCCCGGGGTCTACAATGAGCAGTTCTTC
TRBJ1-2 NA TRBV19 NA CASSLHNYGYTF TGTGCCAGTAGTTTGCATAACTATGGCTACACCTTC
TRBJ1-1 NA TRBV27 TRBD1 CASSLRTGGGGAEAFF TGTGCCAGCAGTTTACGGACAGGGGGCGGGGGCGCTGAAGCTTTCTTT
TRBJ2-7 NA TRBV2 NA CASCRYEQYF TGTGCCAGCTGCAGATACGAGCAGTACTTC
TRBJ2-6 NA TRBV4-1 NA CASSQERGSGANVLTF TGCGCCAGCAGCCAAGAACGGGGCTCTGGGGCCAACGTCCTGACTTTC
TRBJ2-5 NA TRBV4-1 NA CASSRQWSETQYF TGCGCCAGCAGCCGGCAGTGGTCGGAGACCCAGTACTTC
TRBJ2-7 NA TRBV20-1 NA CSARGLREQYF TGCAGTGCTAGAGGCTTGAGGGAGCAGTACTTC
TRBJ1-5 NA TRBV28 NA CASSLTRLRGFRPQPQHF TGTGCCAGCAGTTTAACGAGACTTCGTGGGTTTCGCCCTCAGCCCCAGCATTTT
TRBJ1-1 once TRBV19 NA CASSPIVSGAEAFF TGTGCCAGTAGCCCGATAGTTAGTGGCGCTGAAGCTTTCTTT
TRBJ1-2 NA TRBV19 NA CASSIGMGGYTF TGTGCCAGTAGTATCGGTATGGGGGGCTACACCTTC
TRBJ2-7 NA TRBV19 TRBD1 CASSIGQGMSEQYF TGTGCCAGTAGTATCGGACAGGGTATGAGCGAGCAGTACTTC
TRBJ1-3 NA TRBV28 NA CASTGFGQHSGNTIYF TGTGCCAGCACCGGCTTTGGACAGCACTCTGGAAACACCATATATTTT
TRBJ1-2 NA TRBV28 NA CASRGGSPGVYTF TGTGCCAGCAGGGGGGGTAGCCCCGGGGTCTACACCTTC
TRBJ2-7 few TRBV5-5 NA CASSLQGGYEQYF TGTGCCAGCAGCTTGCAGGGTGGGTACGAGCAGTACTTC
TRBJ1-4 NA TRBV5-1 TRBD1 CASSLVVGGEKLFF TGCGCCAGCAGCTTGGTGGTAGGGGGCGAAAAACTGTTTTTT
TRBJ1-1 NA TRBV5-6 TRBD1 CASSLGGTAKAFF TGTGCCAGCAGCTTGGGGGGGACAGCAAAAGCTTTCTTT
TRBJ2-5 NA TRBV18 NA CASSPRRFPTWEQYF TGTGCCAGCTCACCAAGAAGATTCCCCACCTGGGAGCAGTACTTC
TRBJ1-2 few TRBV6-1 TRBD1 CASSRQSRDRGF TGTGCCAGCAGTCGCCAGTCCCGGGACAGGGGCTTC
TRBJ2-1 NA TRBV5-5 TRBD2 CASSPDGAGGSSYNEQFF TGTGCCAGCAGCCCCGACGGAGCGGGGGGCAGCTCCTACAATGAGCAGTTCTTC
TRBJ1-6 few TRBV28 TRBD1 CASSAGGFGYNSPLHF TGTGCCAGCAGTGCAGGGGGCTTTGGCTATAATTCACCCCTCCACTTT
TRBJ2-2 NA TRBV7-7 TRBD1 CASSLTGGYVGELFF TGTGCTAGCAGCTTGACAGGGGGATATGTCGGGGAGCTGTTTTTT